This T cell receptor beta chain comes out of a study of cytotoxic CD8 clonotypes in ibrutinib-treated CLL. Study-wide results and caveats: Private clonotypes, not public ones, expanded at ibrutinib response. Sampling schedules were unmatched across sustained-remission and progressing patients.

A word on this clone: Its antigen is still unknown.

The V end lost 4 bases, the J end lost 5 bases, and 14 bases lay between the germline ends. Germline V CDR1 and CDR2: MNHNS, SASEGT. The CDR3 sequence is 14 residues long. TCRdb's table, derived via immunoSEQ multiplex PCR, lists solely in-frame clones and lacks some. The sample gives 50,000 to 70,000 clones, 50% to 60% of which show up once; approximately 24% is in the top ten. Source: PBMCs, taken at disease progression, from a patient treated with ibrutinib. The chain recombines TRBV6-1 with TRBJ1-2; TRBD1 is a possible D gene (6 bases). This sequence was found in a human donor with chronic lymphocytic leukemia. CDR3 sequence reads: CASSVNHGQYGYTF. CDR3 sequence (DNA): TGTGCCAGCAGTGTTAACCATGGACAGTATGGCTACACCTTC.